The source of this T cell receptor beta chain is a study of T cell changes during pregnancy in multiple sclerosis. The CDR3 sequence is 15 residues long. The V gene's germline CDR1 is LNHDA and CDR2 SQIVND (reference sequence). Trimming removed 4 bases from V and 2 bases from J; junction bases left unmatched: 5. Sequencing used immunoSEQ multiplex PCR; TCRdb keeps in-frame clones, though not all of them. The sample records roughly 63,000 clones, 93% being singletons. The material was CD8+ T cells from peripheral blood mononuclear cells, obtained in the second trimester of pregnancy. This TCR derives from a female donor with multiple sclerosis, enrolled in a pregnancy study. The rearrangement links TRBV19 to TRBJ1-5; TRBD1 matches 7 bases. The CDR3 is CASSTGGGGNQPQHF. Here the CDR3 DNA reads TGTGCCAGTAGTACTGGAGGGGGCGGCAATCAGCCCCAGCATTTT.